This T cell receptor (beta chain) was found in a study of T-cell memory formation after mild COVID-19. The CDR3 extends over 14 amino acids. Trimming pared 2 bases from V and 10 bases from J, leaving 18 bases between. Germline CDR1 DFQATT, CDR2 SNEGSKA (reference sequence). TCRdb re-derived calls from the 5' RACE reads in MiXCR, one entry per CDR3 protein. The table lists just over 150,000 distinct CDR3 sequences, about a third of them singletons. The rearrangement joins TRBV20-1 to TRBJ2-1; D could derive from TRBD1 or TRBD2 (5 bases each). The TCR sequence derives from an adult woman who had mild COVID-19 (a few samples of this study predate the infection). Cell type and time point are not known. The sample comprised PBMCs or a T cell subset sorted from them (not recorded which). The DNA of the CDR3 is TGCAGTGCTAGAAGGGCCGGGGCCATTACGGAGCAGTTCTTC. It translates to CSARRAGAITEQFF.